This T cell receptor beta chain was sequenced in a study of beta chain features in type 1 diabetes. This clone was observed a handful of times. The target antigen is unknown. Whole-study findings and limits: More deletions and fewer insertions at VDJ junctions were found in patients with type 1 diabetes. Shorter TCRB CDR3s, moderately but significantly so, marked every one of the four CD4+ subsets in Type 1 diabetes patients. For patients, the naive, central memory and Treg TCRB repertoires appeared more alike than for healthy donors.

Germline V gene sequence: CDR1 SQVTM, CDR2 ANQGSEA. J lost 4 bases, V lost 6 bases, and 10 bases had no gene match. CDR3 length: 14 amino acids. The sequenced template was cDNA made from the entire isolated RNA. The table came from immunoSEQ multiplex PCR; TCRdb's copy has only in-frame clones and leaves some out. Of 150,000 to 200,000 clones listed, around 8% are singletons. This TCR came from a woman between 40 and 50 years old with type 1 diabetes. The sequencing input was central memory CD4+ T cells from blood. The chain links TRBV29-1 to TRBJ1-1; 8 bases agree with TRBD1. The CDR3 is CSVHGQGGSTEAFF. The CDR3 nucleotides are TGCAGCGTCCACGGACAGGGTGGATCCACTGAAGCTTTCTTT. The variable domain in full, completed from reference TRBV29-1 and TRBJ1-1, reads SAVISQKPSRDICQRGTSLTIQCQVDSQVTMMFWYRQQPGQSLTLIATANQGSEATYESGFVIDKFPISRPNLTFSTLTVSNMSPEDSSIYLCSVHGQGGSTEAFFGQGTRLTVV.